Shown below are 10 T cell receptor beta chains from a single sample sequenced in a study of T cells after yellow fever vaccination. MiXCR, applied by TCRdb to the 5' RACE reads, yields one record per CDR3 protein. Of some 250,000 distinct CDR3 sequences listed, 6.9% are singletons. This specimen consisted of CD4+ T cells sorted from PBMCs, obtained 15 days after the yellow fever booster vaccination. These receptors came from a man between 25 and 39 years old who received the YFV17D yellow fever vaccine.

The V call is TRBV6-2 or TRBV6-3, the J call TRBJ2-7; tentatively, D is TRBD1 (5 bases). The V end was cut by 7 bases, the J end by 2 bases, with 9 bases between. The CDR3 extends over 12 amino acids. Germline CDR1 and CDR2: MNHEY and SVGEGT. The CDR3 DNA reads TGTGCCAGCATGGACATGCCCTACGAGCAGTACTTC. Translated: CASMDMPYEQYF.

The gene calls are TRBV19 and TRBJ2-2, with D unclear. V was pared by 5 bases and J by 9 bases, with 13 bases between. Germline V gives CDR1 LNHDA, CDR2 SQIVND (reference sequence). The CDR3 runs to 13 residues. The DNA of the CDR3 is TGTGCCAGTAGTGAGTGGTTATCAAGGGAGCTGTTTTTT. The encoded protein is CASSEWLSRELFF.

This clonotype was seen only a few times. This CDR3 is CASSYSGPQHF. The DNA for the CDR3 is TGTGCCAGCAGTTACAGTGGGCCCCAGCATTTT. The V call is TRBV6-2 or TRBV6-3, the J call TRBJ1-5; D is undetermined. The CDR3 has 11 residues. V was pared by 2 bases and J by 9 bases, with 5 bases between. The V gene's germline CDR1 is MNHEY and CDR2 SVGEGT.

This clonotype was seen repeatedly, ten times or more. The chain links TRBV10-3 to TRBJ2-1; D is possibly TRBD2 (5 bases). From germline, CDR1 is ENHRY and CDR2 SYGVKD. V was clipped by 6 bases and J by 4 bases, with 10 bases between them. The CDR3 covers 13 residues. The CDR3 bases are TGTGCCATCAGAGACGGGGATTACAATGAGCAGTTCTTC. It is translated as CAIRDGDYNEQFF.

There are many counts of this clonotype. The chain is built from TRBV5-6 and TRBJ2-1, with no clear D. The CDR3 length is 14 residues. In germline, CDR1 is SGHDT, CDR2 YYEEEE. V lost 3 bases, J lost 3 bases, and 10 bases lay in between. The CDR3 region is CASSSKGLYNEQFF. CDR3 nucleotide sequence: TGTGCCAGCAGCTCTAAAGGGCTCTACAATGAGCAGTTCTTC.

The chain has TRBV6-5 and TRBJ2-7; possible D gene TRBD1, 6 bases. The germline CDR1 and CDR2 sequences are MNHEY and SVGAGI. V lost 6 bases, J lost 1 base, and 16 bases lay in between. The CDR3 has 15 amino acids. CDR3 sequence: CASSHSGTKSYEQYF. The DNA of the CDR3 is TGTGCCAGCAGCCACTCCGGGACAAAATCCTACGAGCAGTACTTC.

Comment on this clonotype: The junction does not match germline at one end; this may be a read error. The chain recombines TRBV20-1 with TRBJ1-2; D call uncertain. CDR3 length equals 14 residues. Germline V gene data show CDR1 as DFQATT and CDR2 as SNEGSKA (reference sequence). As DNA, the CDR3 is TGCAGTGCTAGAGATCTGAAGGAGAACTATGACTACACCTTC. Encoded protein: CSARDLKENYDYTF.

This clonotype came up a few times. The V gene is TRBV10-3, the J gene TRBJ2-3; the match to TRBD2 covers 7 bases. Germline loops: CDR1 ENHRY, CDR2 SYGVKD. There are 17 residues in the CDR3. V trimming: 2 bases; J trimming: 4 bases; junction bases outside the gene matches: 12. The CDR3 is CAISETKGGSRADTQYF. CDR3 DNA sequence: TGTGCCATCAGTGAGACTAAGGGCGGGAGTCGCGCAGATACGCAGTATTTT.

This clonotype was picked up a small number of times. This CDR3 is CSVTGTSYEQYF. The CDR3 coding sequence is TGCAGTGTCACCGGGACCAGCTACGAGCAGTACTTC. V gene TRBV20-1 combines with J gene TRBJ2-7; D may be TRBD1 or TRBD2 (5 bases each). From germline, CDR1 is DFQATT and CDR2 SNEGSKA (reference sequence). V lost 7 bases to trimming and J lost 3 bases, with 13 bases between them. The CDR3 is made up of 12 amino acids.

The CDR3, as DNA: TGCGCCAGCAGCCCGACGGCGGGACAGGGATTGGGGGGTAACGAGCAGTACTTC. Residues: CASSPTAGQGLGGNEQYF. J is TRBJ2-7 and V is TRBV5-1; 9 positions agree with TRBD1. CDR3 size: 18 residues. The trim removed 4 bases at V and 5 bases at J, leaving 19 bases unmatched. The germline V gene has CDR1 SGHRS and CDR2 YFSETQ.